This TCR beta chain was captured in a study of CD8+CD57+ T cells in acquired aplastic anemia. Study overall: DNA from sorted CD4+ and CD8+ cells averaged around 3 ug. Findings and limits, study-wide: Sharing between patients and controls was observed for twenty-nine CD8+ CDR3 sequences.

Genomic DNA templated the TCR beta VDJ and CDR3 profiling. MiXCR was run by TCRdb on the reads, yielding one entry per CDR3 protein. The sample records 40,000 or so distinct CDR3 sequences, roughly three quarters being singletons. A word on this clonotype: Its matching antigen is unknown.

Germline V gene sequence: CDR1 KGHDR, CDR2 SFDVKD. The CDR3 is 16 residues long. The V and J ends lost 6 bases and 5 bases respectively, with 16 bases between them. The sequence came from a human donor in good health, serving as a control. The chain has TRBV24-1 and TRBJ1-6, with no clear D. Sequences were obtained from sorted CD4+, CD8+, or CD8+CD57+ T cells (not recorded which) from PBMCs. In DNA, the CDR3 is TGTGCCACCAGTTTCCCCCCATCACACAATAATTCACCCCTCCACTTT. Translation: CATSFPPSHNNSPLHF.